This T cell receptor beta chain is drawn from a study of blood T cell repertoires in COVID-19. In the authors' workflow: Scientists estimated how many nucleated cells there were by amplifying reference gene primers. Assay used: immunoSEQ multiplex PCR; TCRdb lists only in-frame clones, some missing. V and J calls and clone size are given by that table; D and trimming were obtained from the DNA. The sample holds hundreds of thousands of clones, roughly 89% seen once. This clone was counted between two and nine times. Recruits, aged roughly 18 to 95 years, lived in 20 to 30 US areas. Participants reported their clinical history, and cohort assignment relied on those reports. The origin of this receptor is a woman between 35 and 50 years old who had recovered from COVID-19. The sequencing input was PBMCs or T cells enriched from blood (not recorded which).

The CDR3 sequence is CAWSVQGLETQYF. CDR3 sequence (DNA): TGTGCCTGGAGTGTCCAGGGTCTGGAGACCCAGTACTTC. The chain has TRBV30 and TRBJ2-5; D is possibly TRBD1 (5 bases). The V end lost 0 bases, the J end lost 5 bases, and 10 bases lay between the germline ends. This CDR3 region has 13 residues. CDR1 is GTSNPN and CDR2 is SVGIG in the germline V gene (reference sequence).